This is a list of T cell receptor beta chains from one sample in a study of blood T cells in healthy people across ages. TCRdb re-analysed the 5' RACE reads in MiXCR, keeping a single row per CDR3 protein. The sample includes 700,000 to 950,000 distinct CDR3 sequences, about 62% of them seen just once. Sequencing was done on a sample of blood. Receptor source: a man aged 25-45 years in good health. Both conserved end residues are trimmed from each CDR3. The D gene is left open where the match is weak.

CDR3aa: ASSLALGVETQY
v_gene: TRBV7-9
d_gene: NA

CDR3aa: SARAHVSRETQY
v_gene: TRBV20-1
d_gene: NA

CDR3aa: ASSYRFGTGASEQY
v_gene: TRBV6-5
d_gene: TRBD1

CDR3aa: ASSQEARGRAGNEQF
v_gene: TRBV4-3
d_gene: TRBD2

CDR3aa: ASGLGGNRDETQY
v_gene: TRBV11-2
d_gene: NA

CDR3aa: ASSLARETQF
v_gene: TRBV7-2
d_gene: NA

CDR3aa: ASSYDGGEQF
v_gene: TRBV6-6
d_gene: NA

CDR3aa: ASQGQYNEKLF
v_gene: TRBV7-2
d_gene: NA

CDR3aa: SAEWDGAYEQY
v_gene: TRBV20-1
d_gene: NA

CDR3aa: ASQGQINEQF
v_gene: TRBV28
d_gene: TRBD1

CDR3aa: SARTSFNEQF
v_gene: TRBV20-1
d_gene: TRBD2

CDR3aa: ASSQDGGYEQY
v_gene: TRBV4-3
d_gene: NA

CDR3aa: ASSLMASGANVLT
v_gene: TRBV27
d_gene: NA

CDR3aa: ASSIQGVRETQY
v_gene: TRBV7-7
d_gene: TRBD1

CDR3aa: ASSPDRVMSEAF
v_gene: TRBV7-9
d_gene: TRBD1

CDR3aa: ASSFRTLGPQSSYEQY
v_gene: TRBV28
d_gene: NA